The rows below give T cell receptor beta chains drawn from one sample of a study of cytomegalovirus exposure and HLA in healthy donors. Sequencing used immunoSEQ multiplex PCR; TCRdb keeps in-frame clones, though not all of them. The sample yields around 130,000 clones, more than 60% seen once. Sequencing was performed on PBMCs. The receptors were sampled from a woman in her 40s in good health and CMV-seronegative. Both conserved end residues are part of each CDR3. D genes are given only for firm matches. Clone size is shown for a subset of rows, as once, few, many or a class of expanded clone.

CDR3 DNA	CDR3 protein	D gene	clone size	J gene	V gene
TGTGCCAGCAGGTACAGGGATCCCTATGGCTACACCTTC	CASRYRDPYGYTF	.	.	TRBJ1-2	TRBV28
TGTGCCAGCCTACTCGACACTGGTGGCTACACCTTC	CASLLDTGGYTF	.	.	TRBJ1-2	TRBV2
TGTGCCAGTAGCAGGGGACAGCGCTCCTACGAGCAGTACTTC	CASSRGQRSYEQYF	TRBD1	.	TRBJ2-7	TRBV19
TGTGCATCGGGGGAGGATGAGCAGTTCTTC	CASGEDEQFF	.	.	TRBJ2-1	TRBV10-3
TGTGCCAGCAGCGCGGCCGGGACTAGCGACTACGAGCAGTACTTC	CASSAAGTSDYEQYF	TRBD2	.	TRBJ2-7	TRBV9
TGTGCCAGCAGTTTAGTCCGCTCCTACAATGAGCAGTTCTTC	CASSLVRSYNEQFF	.	.	TRBJ2-1	TRBV28
TGTGCCAGCAGCTTCCTCGGAGTGCCGGGACTAGCGACGTCCGGGGAGCTGTTTTTT	CASSFLGVPGLATSGELFF	TRBD2	few	TRBJ2-2	TRBV7-3
TGTGCCAGCAGTTTATCTCAGGGTGGAAACACCATATATTTT	CASSLSQGGNTIYF	.	.	TRBJ1-3	TRBV28
TGTGCCAGCAGCTTAGACCGGACAGGGGGCACTGAAGCTTTCTTT	CASSLDRTGGTEAFF	TRBD1	.	TRBJ1-1	TRBV11-2
TGTGCCAGTAGTGCCTCGGGGGAAGGAGTCCATTCACCCCTCCACTTT	CASSASGEGVHSPLHF	.	.	TRBJ1-6	TRBV19
TGTGCCAGCAGCCGTGGGACAGGACCCTACGAGCAGTACTTC	CASSRGTGPYEQYF	TRBD1	once	TRBJ2-7	TRBV6-5
TGTGCCAGCAGTTTAACCCCCGGCTCCTACGAGCAGTACTTC	CASSLTPGSYEQYF	.	few	TRBJ2-7	TRBV27
TGTGCCAGCAGCTTACTGACAGGGAGTGAAGCTTTCTTT	CASSLLTGSEAFF	TRBD1	.	TRBJ1-1	TRBV7-3
TGTGCCATAGGGGACAGGGGCGAAAAACTGTTTTTT	CAIGDRGEKLFF	TRBD1	few	TRBJ1-4	TRBV2
TGTGCCAGCAGGGAAAGGACATCCGTTTCCTATAGCTCTGGGGCCAACGTCCTGACTTTC	CASRERTSVSYSSGANVLTF	.	few	TRBJ2-6	TRBV6-1
TGCGCCAGCAGCTCGGACAGACCCCAAGAGACCCAGTACTTC	CASSSDRPQETQYF	.	.	TRBJ2-5	TRBV5-1
TGTGCCAGTACCTCCCTAGACAGGTTCGACGGCTACACCTTC	CASTSLDRFDGYTF	.	few	TRBJ1-2	TRBV19
TGTGCCAGTAGGTCGCTCGACAGAAGAAACACCATATATTTT	CASRSLDRRNTIYF	.	.	TRBJ1-3	TRBV19
TGTACCAGCAGCGTAGTAGGAGGGAACACCGGGGAGCTGTTTTTT	CTSSVVGGNTGELFF	.	once	TRBJ2-2	TRBV9
TGTGCCAGCATTCGACAGGGGAGGACTGAAGCTTTCTTT	CASIRQGRTEAFF	TRBD1	.	TRBJ1-1	TRBV2
TGTGCCAGCAGCTTAAGTCGAGGGAATGAGCAGTTCTTC	CASSLSRGNEQFF	.	few	TRBJ2-1	TRBV7-7
TGCGCCAGCAGTGTCGGGGGGAACTACGAGCAGTACTTC	CASSVGGNYEQYF	TRBD2	.	TRBJ2-7	TRBV10-2
TGTGCCAGCACCCACAACCAGGGTCAAACCGGGGAGCTGTTTTTT	CASTHNQGQTGELFF	.	few	TRBJ2-2	TRBV11-2
TGTGCCAGCAGCCTCAGGAGCGGGGGGGCGGGTCGGGGTGAGCAGTTCTTC	CASSLRSGGAGRGEQFF	TRBD2	.	TRBJ2-1	TRBV7-9
TGTGCCAGCAGTGTAACTAGCGGGGGGGCTCTAAATGAGCAGTTCTTC	CASSVTSGGALNEQFF	TRBD2	.	TRBJ2-1	TRBV6-1
TGTGCCAGCAGTTTAGGCACGGGAATCCTAGGCACTTACCAAGAGACCCAGTACTTC	CASSLGTGILGTYQETQYF	.	.	TRBJ2-5	TRBV28
TGTGCCAGCAGCTTAGTCGCTGACAGGCCAAAACAAGGCGAAAAACTGTTTTTT	CASSLVADRPKQGEKLFF	.	.	TRBJ1-4	TRBV11-2
TGTGCCAGTAGGAACAGGCCCACAGATACGCAGTATTTT	CASRNRPTDTQYF	.	.	TRBJ2-3	TRBV19
TGTGCCAGCAGCACCGGAAGACAGGGCACCTATGGCTACACCTTC	CASSTGRQGTYGYTF	TRBD1	.	TRBJ1-2	TRBV7-3
TGTGCCAGTAGTATCCGAACAGGGGTCGAGCAGTACTTC	CASSIRTGVEQYF	TRBD1	.	TRBJ2-7	TRBV19
TGCGCCAGCAGCTTGGGGGGCCAAGGTGAAAAACTGTTTTTT	CASSLGGQGEKLFF	.	.	TRBJ1-4	TRBV5-1
TGCGCCAGCAGCTTACGGACAGATCCCGCCTTGGGCACTGAAGCTTTCTTT	CASSLRTDPALGTEAFF	.	.	TRBJ1-1	TRBV5-1
TGTGCCAGCAGCCTCGGACTAGCTTACAATGAGCAGTTCTTC	CASSLGLAYNEQFF	TRBD2	.	TRBJ2-1	TRBV2
TGTGCCAGCACCGTCGTAGGCGACGGGAGGGGGGAGCTGTTTTTT	CASTVVGDGRGELFF	TRBD2	.	TRBJ2-2	TRBV7-6
TGTGCCAGTAGTGGGGCCTCACGAGAAAAACTGTTTTTT	CASSGASREKLFF	.	few	TRBJ1-4	TRBV19
TGTGCCTGGCACAGGGACTATGGCTACACCTTC	CAWHRDYGYTF	.	.	TRBJ1-2	TRBV30
TGTGCCAGCAGCAAGACAGGGGCCAACTCCCGGAGCACTGAAGCTTTCTTT	CASSKTGANSRSTEAFF	TRBD1	.	TRBJ1-1	TRBV27
TGTGCCAGCAGCCTGGGACCCCCGGGACTAGCGGCGGGATCCCGCTACGAGCAGTACTTC	CASSLGPPGLAAGSRYEQYF	TRBD2	.	TRBJ2-7	TRBV4-2
TGTGCCAGCACCATTCCCCCCTACGAGCAGTACTTC	CASTIPPYEQYF	.	once	TRBJ2-7	TRBV28
TGTGCCAGCGCAGATTCGGGACAGGGGTTTAACATTCAGTACTTC	CASADSGQGFNIQYF	TRBD1	.	TRBJ2-4	TRBV25-1
TGTGCCGGACGCGGGAGTCGCGAGGGTGAGCAGTACTTC	CAGRGSREGEQYF	TRBD2	.	TRBJ2-7	TRBV2
TGTGCCAGCAGTTTACTCCAGGGCTCCCCGGGAGAGACCCAGTACTTC	CASSLLQGSPGETQYF	.	.	TRBJ2-5	TRBV7-9